Presented here are 22 T cell receptor beta chains from one specimen sequenced in a study of T cell responses to AZD1222 COVID-19 vaccine. Method: immunoSEQ multiplex PCR; TCRdb's copy keeps in-frame clones and lacks some. The sample consists of fewer than 110,000 clones, approximately 90% of them appearing once. Sequenced here: peripheral blood, sampled on day 0 of AZD1222 vaccination. These receptors were obtained from an adult in good health.

The V call is TRBV6-5, the J call TRBJ1-6; a weak D match, TRBD1 (6 bases). V was shortened by 5 bases and J by 3 bases, with 8 bases between the two germline ends. The germline V gene has CDR1 MNHEY and CDR2 SVGAGI. The CDR3 loop spans 14 amino acids. CDR3 residues: CASSRTVYNSPLHF. CDR3 coding DNA: TGTGCCAGCAGTCGGACAGTCTATAATTCACCCCTCCACTTT.

This chain uses TRBV2 with TRBJ1-1, with D unclear. The CDR3 contains 14 residues. Deletions cut 5 bases from V and 5 bases from J, with 15 bases between. From germline, CDR1 is SNHLY and CDR2 FYNNEI. The CDR3 spells CASSYSLTKTEAFF. The DNA for the CDR3 is TGTGCCAGCAGTTACAGTCTTACTAAAACTGAAGCTTTCTTT. Full variable domain (missing parts from reference TRBV2 and TRBJ1-1): EPEVTQTPSHQVTQMGQEVILRCVPISNHLYFYWYRQILGQKVEFLVSFYNNEISEKSEIFDDQFSVERPDGSNFTLKIRSTKLEDSAMYFCASSYSLTKTEAFFGQGTRLTVV.

This rearrangement joins TRBV25-1 to TRBJ1-1; D unresolved. Germline loops: CDR1 MGHDK, CDR2 SYGVNS. V was clipped by 0 bases and J by 1 base, with 9 bases between them. CDR3 length equals 15 residues. The chain's CDR3 is CASSEYPGQNTEAFF. The CDR3 DNA follows: TGTGCCAGCAGTGAATACCCCGGCCAGAACACTGAAGCTTTCTTT.

The rearrangement uses TRBV5-5 and TRBJ1-5, with a tentative D call TRBD1 (5 bases). V shed 3 bases and J shed 1 base, with 11 bases lying between them. The CDR3 is made up of 15 amino acids. The germline CDR1 and CDR2 sequences are SGHKS and YYEKEE (reference sequence). The CDR3 DNA sequence: TGTGCCAGCAGCTCAAAAGGGGTGAGCAATCAGCCCCAGCATTTT. Encoded protein: CASSSKGVSNQPQHF.

The V gene is TRBV18, the J gene TRBJ1-1; D is undetermined. The CDR3 sequence is 14 residues long. Germline CDR1 and CDR2: KGHSH and LQKENI. Trimming pared 2 bases from V and 3 bases from J, leaving 10 bases between. The CDR3 DNA is TGTGCCAGCTCACCAGGGGAGAGCTACACTGAAGCTTTCTTT. The encoded protein is CASSPGESYTEAFF.

The V gene is TRBV6-4, the J gene TRBJ1-6; 9 nucleotides align to TRBD1. V lost 2 bases to trimming and J lost 2 bases; unmatched junction nucleotides: 10. The V gene's germline CDR1 is MRHNA and CDR2 SNTAGT. This CDR3 has 19 residues. CDR3 amino acids: CASSDPPGQGMTYNSPLHF. Written as DNA, the CDR3 is TGTGCCAGCAGTGACCCCCCCGGACAGGGGATGACCTATAATTCACCCCTCCACTTT.

The chain is built from TRBV10-3 and TRBJ2-3; 8 bases align to TRBD1. J was trimmed by 9 bases and V by 3 bases; bases with no gene match: 8. Germline CDR1 and CDR2: ENHRY and SYGVKD. The CDR3 consists of 14 residues. CDR3 residues: CAISDSSPGGTQYF. CDR3 coding DNA: TGTGCCATCAGTGACTCCTCCCCAGGGGGCACGCAGTATTTT.

V usage is TRBV7-6 and J usage is TRBJ1-6; TRBD1 agrees at 9 bases. In germline, CDR1 is SGHVS, CDR2 FNYEAQ. The V and J ends lost 6 bases and 10 bases, in that order; junction bases with no gene match: 10. The CDR3 is 15 residues long. In nucleotides, the CDR3 is TGTGCCAGCAGACAGACGGGACAGGGCAAATCACCCCTCCACTTT. It specifies CASRQTGQGKSPLHF.

This clone showed up just once. The chain is built from TRBV2 and TRBJ2-3; 8 bases are shared with TRBD1. The V segment lost 7 bases and the J segment 2 bases; nucleotides outside the gene matches: 5. The CDR3 has 14 residues. Germline CDR1 and CDR2: SNHLY and FYNNEI. Written as DNA, the CDR3 is TGTGCCAGCAATCCGGACAGGGACACAGATACGCAGTATTTT. Its protein product is CASNPDRDTDTQYF.

The rearrangement uses TRBV29-1 and TRBJ1-1, with no clear D. V gave up 7 bases and J gave up 7 bases, with 10 bases separating them. The CDR3 has 10 residues. From germline, CDR1 is SQVTM and CDR2 ANQGSEA. CDR3 nucleotides: TGCAGCGCTGGAACCCTTGAAGCTTTCTTT. Translated, it gives CSAGTLEAFF.

The J gene is TRBJ1-1, the V gene TRBV19; 9 positions agree with TRBD1. CDR1 and CDR2 (germline): LNHDA, SQIVND (reference sequence). V dropped 6 bases and J dropped 4; count of bases not matched to a gene: 3. The CDR3 spans 13 residues. In DNA, the CDR3 is TGTGCCAGTAGGCCACAGGGGGCCACTGAAGCTTTCTTT. As protein: CASRPQGATEAFF.

The chain couples TRBV11-2 to TRBJ1-4, with D possibly matching TRBD1 (5 bases). The germline V gene encodes CDR1 SGHAT and CDR2 FQNNGV. The V gene lost 6 bases and the J gene lost 7 bases, with 9 bases spanning the gap. The CDR3 contains 12 residues. CDR3 in DNA: TGTGCCAGCAGTCGAGACAGTGAAAAACTGTTTTTT. It is translated as CASSRDSEKLFF.

This chain uses TRBV25-1 with TRBJ2-2; 7 nucleotides agree with TRBD2. CDR3 length: 16 residues. Trimming cost V 1 base and J 6 bases; bases outside gene matches: 8. Germline CDR1 MGHDK, CDR2 SYGVNS. The CDR3 nucleotides read TGTGCCAGCAGTGAATGGGAGCGGGGTGGGGCCGGGGAGCTGTTTTTT. Its protein is CASSEWERGGAGELFF.

The genes are TRBV10-3 and TRBJ2-1, with 8 positions matching TRBD1. There are 15 residues in the CDR3. The J segment lost 0 bases and the V segment lost 7 bases, leaving 5 bases of the junction unmatched. The germline V gene has CDR1 ENHRY and CDR2 SYGVKD. The CDR3 loop reads CAITGGQGSYNEQFF. Here the CDR3 DNA reads TGTGCCATCACGGGCGGACAGGGCTCCTACAATGAGCAGTTCTTC.

This clone appeared a few times. V and J are TRBV2 and TRBJ2-5, with 7 bases fitting TRBD2. Looked up from germline, CDR1 is SNHLY and CDR2 is FYNNEI. The CDR3 has 13 residues. With 3 bases clipped from V and 8 bases from J, the junction kept 6 bases outside the gene matches. CDR3 in DNA: TGTGCCAGCAGTGATGGGGGAGGGCGTACCCAGTACTTC. Protein sequence: CASSDGGGRTQYF.

The chain recombines TRBV29-1 with TRBJ2-7; no definite D call. The CDR3 has 13 amino acids. Trimming cost V 4 bases and J 1 base, with 11 bases left between them. From germline, CDR1 is SQVTM and CDR2 ANQGSEA. Here the CDR3 reads CSVVSSLSYEQYF. The CDR3 bases are TGCAGCGTTGTGTCGAGTTTGTCCTACGAGCAGTACTTC.

V and J are TRBV5-6 and TRBJ2-7; D ambiguous. CDR3 length: 15 amino acids. CDR1 and CDR2 (germline): SGHDT, YYEEEE. The V end was cut by 3 bases, the J end by 5 bases, with 18 bases between. The CDR3 loop reads CASSCLRLRMDEQYF. The CDR3 nucleotides are TGTGCCAGCAGCTGCCTCCGGCTTCGGATGGACGAGCAGTACTTC.

V and J are TRBV6-5 and TRBJ1-2, with unresolved D. V lost 2 bases and J 2 bases, leaving 6 bases between the germline ends. Germline CDR1 is MNHEY and CDR2 is SVGAGI. CDR3 length: 13 amino acids. The CDR3 sequence: CASSYEGNYGYTF. As DNA, the CDR3 is TGTGCCAGCAGTTACGAAGGGAACTATGGCTACACCTTC.

This chain links TRBV5-8 with TRBJ1-2, with D unresolved. Between the trimmed V and J ends, which lost 2 bases and 6 bases, there was a span of 17 bases. Looked up from germline, CDR1 is SGHTS and CDR2 is YDEGEE. The CDR3 totals 15 residues. The CDR3 DNA reads TGTGCCAGCAGCTTCCTCGGGAGAGTTCGGGATGGCTACACCTTC. It encodes CASSFLGRVRDGYTF.

This chain uses TRBV7-9 with TRBJ1-1, with 7 bases aligning to TRBD1. The CDR3 covers 11 residues. Looked up from germline, CDR1 is SEHNR and CDR2 is FQNEAQ (reference sequence). Losses at the gene ends were 4 bases for V and 11 bases for J; bases not matched to a gene: 4. CDR3: CASSYTGAAFF. CDR3 DNA: TGTGCCAGCAGCTATACAGGGGCTGCTTTCTTT.

The chain links TRBV28 to TRBJ2-7; D may be TRBD1 (5 bases). From germline, CDR1 is MDHEN and CDR2 SYDVKM. This CDR3 is 13 amino acids long. V was trimmed by 3 bases and J by 6 bases, leaving 12 bases between them. The CDR3 coding sequence is TGTGCCAGCAGTTTGGACACCCCTGGCGAGCAGTACTTC. This translates into CASSLDTPGEQYF.

The rearrangement joins TRBV9 to TRBJ1-5; D remains unclear. V lost 0 bases and J 9 bases, leaving 10 bases between the germline ends. This CDR3 has 13 residues. Per germline, CDR1 SGDLS and CDR2 YYNGEE. The CDR3 DNA reads as TGTGCCAGCAGCGTAGCAGTCGGCCGGCCCCAGCATTTT. It encodes CASSVAVGRPQHF.